The present TCR beta chain was sequenced within a study of spatial heterogeneity in lung cancer. Across the study: The library had UMIs, and each TCR and UMI pair averaged more than ten raw reads.

TCRdb fed the 5' RACE reads into MiXCR, producing one record per CDR3 protein. The data show approximately 780 distinct CDR3 sequences, 10% to 13% seen once. There are a few counts of this clonotype. Time point of the sample: sample taken at primary tumor resection. The donors, fewer than 95 patients with untreated early-stage non-small cell lung cancer, provided the samples. The input material, whole RNA from tumor, nontumor lung or frozen PBMC, was sequenced unsorted. Trimming took off 7 bases at V and 3 bases at J, with 15 bases between the two ends. CDR1 LNHDA and CDR2 SQIVND come from the germline V gene (reference sequence). The CDR3 covers 15 residues.

The sequences come from normal lung tissue next to the tumor, collected at surgery. This TCR derives from a male donor with early-stage non-small cell lung cancer. The chain is built from TRBV19 and TRBJ1-4, with D unresolved. The CDR3 is CASKGGISANEKLFF. CDR3 bases: TGTGCCAGTAAGGGCGGGATTTCGGCTAATGAAAAACTGTTTTTT.